The 28 T cell receptor beta chains presented below share a single source sample, sequenced in a study of shared clonotypes between healthy human individuals. Some clones are missing from TCRdb's copy, which holds only in-frame ones; the method was immunoSEQ multiplex PCR. Of about a million clones listed, approximately 72% were seen once; the top ten hold roughly 1.4%. Sample: memory CD4+ T cells sorted from blood. The sample's subset: CD45RA-negative fraction. These receptor sequences come from a man aged 18-30 years in good health.

The chain recombines TRBV6-5 with TRBJ1-4; D is unclear. V was pared by 6 bases and J by 0 bases, with 5 bases between. CDR1 is MNHEY, CDR2 SVGAGI, per germline. This CDR3 has 13 amino acids. CDR3 in amino acids: CASSRTTNEKLFF. In DNA, the CDR3 is TGTGCCAGCAGCAGGACAACTAATGAAAAACTGTTTTTT.

A note on this clone: The same CDR3 also results from other DNA sequences found in this sample. This rearrangement joins TRBV18 to TRBJ1-1; 9 nucleotides match TRBD1. Germline CDR1 and CDR2: KGHSH and LQKENI. The CDR3 has 14 amino acids. The V and J ends lost 3 bases and 4 bases, in that order; junction bases with no gene match: 3. CDR3 DNA sequence: TGTGCCAGCTCACCGGGACAGGGCGTCACTGAAGCTTTCTTT. Its protein product is CASSPGQGVTEAFF.

The CDR3 sequence: CAWSLLRDTQYF. As DNA, the CDR3 is TGTGCCTGGAGTCTATTGAGGGATACGCAGTATTTT. V is TRBV30 and J is TRBJ2-3; D is unclear. Germline V gives CDR1 GTSNPN, CDR2 SVGIG (reference sequence). The CDR3 consists of 12 residues. V lost 2 bases and J lost 6, with 9 bases in between.

This sequence joins TRBV5-1 and TRBJ2-5; unclear D gene. Per germline, CDR1 SGHRS and CDR2 YFSETQ. The CDR3 contains 16 residues. Trimming left V 0 bases short and J 1 base short, with 13 bases between. This chain's CDR3 is CASSLGVGSIQETQYF. CDR3 sequence (DNA): TGCGCCAGCAGCTTGGGGGTGGGAAGTATCCAAGAGACCCAGTACTTC.

Only a few counts were recorded for this clone. The chain links TRBV5-1 to TRBJ1-4, with TRBD1 matching over 11 bases. The CDR3 spans 13 residues. The V gene's germline CDR1 is SGHRS and CDR2 YFSETQ. The V segment lost 5 bases and the J segment 7 bases; nucleotides outside the gene matches: 1. CDR3 sequence (DNA): TGCGCCAGCAGGGGACAGGGGGTTGAAAAACTGTTTTTT. Residues: CASRGQGVEKLFF.

This clone was found a few times. The V call is TRBV30, the J call TRBJ1-5; D gene unclear. The CDR3 is 15 residues long. CDR1 GTSNPN and CDR2 SVGIG come from the germline V gene (reference sequence). Trimming took 3 bases from V and 1 from J, leaving 13 bases between them. CDR3 DNA: TGTGCCTGGAGCGAGATGGGAGGAAGCAATCAGCCCCAGCATTTT. It encodes CAWSEMGGSNQPQHF.

V usage is TRBV7-9 and J usage is TRBJ2-7; perhaps TRBD2 as D (5 bases). This CDR3 is 14 amino acids long. Per the germline V gene, CDR1 is SEHNR and CDR2 is FQNEAQ (reference sequence). Trimming shortened V by 5 bases and J by 3 bases, and 14 bases separated the two germline ends. The CDR3 DNA reads TGTGCCAGCAGCCCCTTAACGGGAATCTACGAGCAGTACTTC. Its translation is CASSPLTGIYEQYF. Using reference TRBV7-9 and TRBJ2-7 for the parts outside the CDR3, the full variable domain is DTGVSQNPRHKITKRGQNVTFRCDPISEHNRLYWYRQTLGQGPEFLTYFQNEAQLEKSRLLSDRFSAERPKGSFSTLEIQRTEQGDSAMYLCASSPLTGIYEQYFGPGTRLTVT.

The chain has TRBV6-1 and TRBJ1-6; D is ambiguous. The CDR3 is made up of 12 amino acids. Germline CDR1 is MNHNS and CDR2 is SASEGT. The ends were cut back, 7 bases at V and 2 bases at J, with 3 bases in the middle. The CDR3 region is CASKTYNSPLHF. CDR3 DNA: TGTGCCAGCAAAACCTATAATTCACCCCTCCACTTT.

V gene TRBV4-1 combines with J gene TRBJ2-7, with 7 bases identical to TRBD1. CDR1 is MGHRA and CDR2 is YSYEKL in the germline V gene. The trim removed 1 base at V and 3 bases at J, leaving 9 bases unmatched. CDR3 length: 16 amino acids. CDR3: CASSQGDRQGGYEQYF. The CDR3 nucleotides read TGCGCCAGCAGCCAAGGTGATCGACAGGGTGGCTACGAGCAGTACTTC.

The chain carries TRBV29-1 and TRBJ2-3, with 10 nucleotides matching TRBD1. V was pared by 7 bases and J by 8 bases, with 12 bases of the junction left unmatched. CDR1 and CDR2 (germline): SQVTM, ANQGSEA. CDR3 length: 14 residues. The CDR3 loop reads CSARPTGGIGTQYF. Written as DNA, the CDR3 is TGCAGCGCTCGACCGACAGGGGGCATAGGTACGCAGTATTTT.

The genes are TRBV4-2 and TRBJ2-3, with D perhaps matching TRBD1 or TRBD2 (5 bases each). Per germline, CDR1 LGHNA and CDR2 YNFKEQ. This CDR3 region has 14 residues. Deletions cut 1 base from V and 3 bases from J, with 8 bases between. The CDR3 DNA sequence: TGTGCCAGCAGCCAAGGATGGGGGACAGATACGCAGTATTTT. Translation gives CASSQGWGTDTQYF.

The chain couples TRBV6-1 to TRBJ1-2, with 9 bases fitting TRBD1. The ends lost 7 bases at V and 4 bases at J; junction bases unmatched: 4. Per germline, CDR1 MNHNS and CDR2 SASEGT. This CDR3 has 13 residues. The CDR3 here is CASNTGGGYGYTF. The CDR3 DNA is TGTGCCAGCAACACAGGGGGCGGCTATGGCTACACCTTC.

This chain joins TRBV6-6 and TRBJ2-7; D is possibly TRBD1 (5 bases). The CDR3 is 13 residues long. Germline lookup yields CDR1 MNHNY and CDR2 SVGAGI (reference sequence). Trimming pared 6 bases from V and 0 bases from J, leaving 9 bases between. The CDR3 region is CASRQARSYEQYF. CDR3 nucleotides: TGTGCCAGCAGACAGGCACGCTCCTACGAGCAGTACTTC.

The chain links TRBV6-6 to TRBJ2-2; D is uncertain. Germline assignment: CDR1 MNHNY and CDR2 SVGAGI (reference sequence). The CDR3 totals 10 residues. V lost 6 bases, J lost 9 bases, and 5 bases lay in between. The CDR3 spells CASRTRELFF. CDR3 in DNA: TGTGCCAGCAGGACGAGGGAGCTGTTTTTT.

This clone was seen just once. This chain joins TRBV6-6 and TRBJ2-5, with a weak D call TRBD2 (8 bases). The V end lost 7 bases, the J end lost 4 bases, and 22 bases lay between the germline ends. This CDR3 contains 16 residues. The germline V gene has CDR1 MNHNY and CDR2 SVGAGI (reference sequence). CDR3 coding DNA: TGTGCCAGCACCCGGGGGGGGGAGACAGGGAGAGAGACCCAGTACTTC. This codes for CASTRGGETGRETQYF.

This clone was counted a few times. The genes are TRBV5-1 and TRBJ2-4, with TRBD2 matching over 12 bases. Losses at the gene ends were 0 bases for V and 7 bases for J; bases not matched to a gene: 5. Germline V gene data show CDR1 as SGHRS and CDR2 as YFSETQ. This CDR3 comprises 16 residues. The DNA for the CDR3 is TGCGCCAGCAGCTTGGGGACTAGCGGGATAACGAACATTCAGTACTTC. Translated, it gives CASSLGTSGITNIQYF.

The chain links TRBV5-4 to TRBJ2-5; D unresolved. The CDR3 has 15 amino acids. V was pared by 4 bases and J by 1 base, with 14 bases between. CDR1 and CDR2 from the germline V gene are SGHNT and YYREEE (reference sequence). The CDR3 DNA is TGTGCCAGCAGCAAGACGGACCCACCCCAAGAGACCCAGTACTTC. Translating gives CASSKTDPPQETQYF.

CDR3 DNA sequence: TGTGCCAGCAGTCCCGGACTAAACTACAATGAGCAGTTCTTC. Its translation: CASSPGLNYNEQFF. The rearrangement uses TRBV11-3 and TRBJ2-1; D possibly corresponds to TRBD2 (6 bases). Trimming left V 6 bases short and J 3 bases short, with 12 bases between. Per germline, CDR1 SGHNT and CDR2 YENEEA. The CDR3 loop spans 14 amino acids.

V is TRBV5-1 and J is TRBJ1-1, with TRBD1 matching 8 bases. This CDR3 comprises 17 residues. Germline CDR1 is SGHRS and CDR2 is YFSETQ. Trimming cost V 3 bases and J 1 base; bases outside gene matches: 11. CDR3: CASSSGQGLTANTEAFF. In DNA, the CDR3 is TGCGCCAGCAGCTCTGGACAGGGCCTTACCGCGAACACTGAAGCTTTCTTT.

V is TRBV4-3 and J is TRBJ1-6; 10 nucleotides align to TRBD1. CDR1 is LGHNA, CDR2 YSLEER, per germline. The trim removed 1 base at V and 7 bases at J, leaving 4 bases unmatched. There are 16 residues in the CDR3. The CDR3 region is CASSQVPGQGNSPLHF. For the CDR3, the DNA is TGCGCCAGCAGCCAAGTCCCGGGACAGGGGAATTCACCCCTCCACTTT.

This chain links TRBV6-5 with TRBJ2-3; 12 bases are a match to TRBD1. The V gene's germline CDR1 is MNHEY and CDR2 SVGAGI. The length of the CDR3 is 16 residues. Trimming at V came to 2 bases and at J to 5 bases, leaving 5 bases not matched to a gene. The CDR3 DNA sequence: TGTGCCAGCAGTTACGGGGGACAGGGGGCGAAAGATACGCAGTATTTT. It encodes CASSYGGQGAKDTQYF.

The V gene is TRBV7-6, the J gene TRBJ1-6; the D gene is possibly TRBD1 (5 bases). Trimming removed 5 bases at V and 7 bases at J, with 21 bases between. Germline V lookup: CDR1 SGHVS, CDR2 FNYEAQ. The CDR3 is 17 residues long. The CDR3 sequence: CASSLTASGGKNSPLHF. CDR3 coding DNA: TGTGCCAGCAGCCTAACGGCCTCCGGGGGGAAAAATTCACCCCTCCACTTT.

The V and J genes are TRBV30 and TRBJ2-5, with D tentatively TRBD2 (6 bases). The germline V gene encodes CDR1 GTSNPN and CDR2 SVGIG (reference sequence). With 8 bases removed from V and 5 bases from J, the gap between germline ends came to 21 bases. The CDR3 length is 14 residues. The CDR3 loop reads CATSRGARGETQYF. CDR3 DNA: TGTGCCACATCAAGGGGCGCGCGGGGTGAGACCCAGTACTTC.

This chain joins TRBV2 and TRBJ1-2; 7 nucleotides agree with TRBD1. V trimming: 6 bases; J trimming: 3 bases; junction bases outside the gene matches: 4. CDR1 is SNHLY and CDR2 is FYNNEI in the germline V gene. The CDR3 sequence is 13 residues long. In DNA, the CDR3 is TGTGCCAGCAGCAGGGGGTCTGACTATGGCTACACCTTC. It is translated as CASSRGSDYGYTF.

V is TRBV5-4 and J is TRBJ2-7; 8 nucleotides line up with TRBD2. Losses at the gene ends were 0 bases for V and 3 bases for J; bases not matched to a gene: 11. CDR1 is SGHNT and CDR2 is YYREEE in the germline V gene (reference sequence). There are 17 residues in the CDR3. The CDR3 coding sequence is TGTGCCAGCAGCTTGGGAGGACTAGCCACCTTAGTCTACGAGCAGTACTTC. Protein product: CASSLGGLATLVYEQYF.

This chain links TRBV10-3 with TRBJ2-7, with D possibly TRBD2 on 6 matching bases. CDR1 is ENHRY, CDR2 SYGVKD, per germline. The CDR3 is 15 residues long. The V and J ends lost 6 bases and 0 bases respectively, with 15 bases between them. CDR3 amino acids: CAIRGGLLFSYEQYF. The CDR3 DNA sequence: TGTGCCATCAGGGGGGGACTGCTATTCTCCTACGAGCAGTACTTC.

Comment on this clone: At the DNA level, this CDR3 is encoded by other sequences in the same sample as well. The chain carries TRBV30 and TRBJ2-3; TRBD2 is a possible D gene (6 bases). Trimming stripped 2 bases from V and 1 base from J, with 10 bases between. Germline CDR1 GTSNPN, CDR2 SVGIG (reference sequence). The CDR3 has 14 amino acids. CDR3 nucleotide sequence: TGTGCCTGGAGTAGGGGCGGGGGCACAGATACGCAGTATTTT. This translates into CAWSRGGGTDTQYF.

The chain has TRBV2 and TRBJ2-3, with D hard to call. Trimming removed 7 bases at V and 6 bases at J, with 8 bases between. Germline loops: CDR1 SNHLY, CDR2 FYNNEI. This CDR3 comprises 11 residues. CDR3 coding DNA: TGTGCCAGCACCCCACGGGATACGCAGTATTTT. Translated, it gives CASTPRDTQYF. The variable domain in full, with the rest retrieved from reference TRBV2 and TRBJ2-3, is EPEVTQTPSHQVTQMGQEVILRCVPISNHLYFYWYRQILGQKVEFLVSFYNNEISEKSEIFDDQFSVERPDGSNFTLKIRSTKLEDSAMYFCASTPRDTQYFGPGTRLTVL.